One sample yielded the 5 T cell receptor beta chains listed below, sequenced in a study of identical twins. TCRdb independently ran MiXCR on the 5' RACE reads; one entry per CDR3 protein. Here the sample spans 350,000 to 400,000 distinct CDR3 sequences, around 9% being singletons. Specimen: naive T cells sorted from blood. The receptors come from a woman aged 45-59 years in good health.

The sample holds many counts of this clonotype. The chain couples TRBV9 to TRBJ2-2; 7 bases are shared with TRBD1. The V segment lost 4 bases and the J segment 4 bases; nucleotides outside the gene matches: 4. Germline values: CDR1 SGDLS, CDR2 YYNGEE. CDR3 length: 14 residues. The CDR3, as DNA: TGTGCCAGCAGCTCCGGACAGGCCACCGGGGAGCTGTTTTTT. It encodes CASSSGQATGELFF.

This sequence joins TRBV20-1 and TRBJ1-3, with TRBD1 matching over 9 bases. CDR1 DFQATT and CDR2 SNEGSKA come from the germline V gene (reference sequence). J gave up 2 bases and V 0 bases, and 2 bases lay outside the gene matches. The CDR3 length is 15 residues. The chain's CDR3 is CSAREHRGPGNTIYF. CDR3 nucleotide sequence: TGCAGTGCTAGAGAGCACAGGGGGCCTGGAAACACCATATATTTT.

The chain employs TRBV6-1 and TRBJ2-3; D remains ambiguous. This CDR3 is 12 amino acids long. V lost 4 bases and J lost 4, with 6 bases in between. Germline V gene sequence: CDR1 MNHNS, CDR2 SASEGT. CDR3 in amino acids: CASSALADTQYF. CDR3 DNA sequence: TGTGCCAGCAGTGCCTTGGCAGATACGCAGTATTTT.

This sequence joins TRBV20-1 and TRBJ2-1, with 9 bases lining up with TRBD2. The germline gives CDR1 DFQATT, CDR2 SNEGSKA (reference sequence). V was clipped by 7 bases and J by 4 bases; unmatched bases: 8. The length of the CDR3 is 14 residues. CDR3 sequence reads: CSVVLAGPYNEQFF. The CDR3 region has the DNA TGCAGTGTCGTCCTAGCGGGACCTTACAATGAGCAGTTCTTC.

This rearrangement joins TRBV20-1 to TRBJ2-5, with D uncertain. Germline values: CDR1 DFQATT, CDR2 SNEGSKA (reference sequence). The V gene lost 6 bases and the J gene lost 2 bases, with 16 bases spanning the gap. The CDR3 sequence is 14 residues long. The CDR3 coding sequence is TGCAGTGCCGGAGAGGTGGGCAAACAAGAGACCCAGTACTTC. As protein: CSAGEVGKQETQYF.